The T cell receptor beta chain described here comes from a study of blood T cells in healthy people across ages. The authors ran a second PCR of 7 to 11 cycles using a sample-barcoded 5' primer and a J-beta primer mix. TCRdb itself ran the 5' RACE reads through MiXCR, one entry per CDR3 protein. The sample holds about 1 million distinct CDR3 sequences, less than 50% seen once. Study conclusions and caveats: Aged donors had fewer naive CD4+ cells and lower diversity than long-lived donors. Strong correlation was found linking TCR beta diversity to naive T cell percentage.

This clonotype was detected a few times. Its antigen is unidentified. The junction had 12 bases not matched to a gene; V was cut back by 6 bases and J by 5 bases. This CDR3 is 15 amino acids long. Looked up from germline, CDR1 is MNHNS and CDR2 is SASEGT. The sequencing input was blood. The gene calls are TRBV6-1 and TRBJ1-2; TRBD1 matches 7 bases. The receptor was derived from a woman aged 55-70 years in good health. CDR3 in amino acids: CASRTGVGSIYGYTF. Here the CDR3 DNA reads TGTGCCAGCAGAACAGGGGTTGGGAGTATTTATGGCTACACCTTC.